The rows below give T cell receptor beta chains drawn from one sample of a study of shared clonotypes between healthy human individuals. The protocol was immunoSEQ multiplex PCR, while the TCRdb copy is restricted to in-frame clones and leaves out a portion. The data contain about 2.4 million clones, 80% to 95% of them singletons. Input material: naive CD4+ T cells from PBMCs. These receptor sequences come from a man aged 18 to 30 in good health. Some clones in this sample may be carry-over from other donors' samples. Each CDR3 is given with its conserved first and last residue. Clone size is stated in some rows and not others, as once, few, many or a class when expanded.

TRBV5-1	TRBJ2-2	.	CASSLGNTDTGELFF
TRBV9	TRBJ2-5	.	CASSGSGRAGQETQYF
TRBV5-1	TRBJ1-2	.	CASSSRTGSYGYTF
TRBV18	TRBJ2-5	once	CASSPPGWTEETQYF
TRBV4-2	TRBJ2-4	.	CASSQTGAGIQYF
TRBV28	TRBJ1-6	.	CATDEEWANSPLHF
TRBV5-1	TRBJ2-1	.	CASSLGSGGQVHEQFF
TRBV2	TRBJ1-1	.	CASSQQGGHTEAFF
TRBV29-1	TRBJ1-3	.	CSAGGGRGLDTIYF
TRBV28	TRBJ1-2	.	CASSSGQHYGYTF
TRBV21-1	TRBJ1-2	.	CASSKTNAPAPANYGYTF
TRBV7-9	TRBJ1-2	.	CASSDRDSYGYTF
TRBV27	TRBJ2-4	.	CASSLIASGRGDIQYF
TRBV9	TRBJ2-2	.	CASSRSGRAWTGELFF
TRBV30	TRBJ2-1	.	CAWSLFPQGSGIYNEQFF
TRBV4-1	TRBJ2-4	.	CASSLGVQAGRAKNIQYF
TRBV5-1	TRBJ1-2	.	CASSLEGLSNYGYTF
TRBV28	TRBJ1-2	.	CASSFLAGRYGYTF